This TCR beta chain was identified in a study of T cell responses to AZD1222 COVID-19 vaccine. Findings of the study overall: Seropositive at baseline were only 5 or 6 AZD1222 recipients. There were vaccine-associated CD4 TCRs across spike, dominant at 160-218 and 743-854. Nearly half of spike-specific TCRs reportedly target unmutated variant regions. Only after the peak T cell response were repertoires sampled.

Comments on this clone: Its antigen is not known.

CDR1 and CDR2 (germline): MNHEY, SVGAGI. With 8 bases clipped from V and 4 bases from J, the junction kept 4 bases outside the gene matches. This CDR3 is 13 amino acids long. Only in-frame clones appear in the TCRdb table, and some are missing; sequencing was by immunoSEQ multiplex PCR. The sample shows tens of thousands of clones, 88% of them seen only once. V usage is TRBV6-5 and J usage is TRBJ2-1, with TRBD2 matching 8 bases. Sample: peripheral blood, taken 28 days after the second dose of the MenACWY control vaccine. The clonotype originates from an adult who received the MenACWY meningococcal vaccine as a control. CDR3: CASVTGGYNEQFF. For the CDR3, the DNA is TGTGCCAGCGTGACGGGAGGGTACAATGAGCAGTTCTTC.